This TCR beta chain was documented in a study of T cells in localized non-small cell lung cancer. General study points: Multi-region tumor sequencing was not done, so intratumor heterogeneity could not be excluded. In adjacent lung, a median around 55 of the top 100 tumor clones were found.

V lost 2 bases and J lost 0, with 17 bases in between. The germline V gene has CDR1 SNHLY and CDR2 FYNNEI. CDR3 length equals 18 residues. As concerns this clone: The target antigen is unknown.

The protocol was immunoSEQ multiplex PCR, while the TCRdb copy is restricted to in-frame clones and leaves out a portion. The sample lists roughly 28,000 clones; 75% to 90% were seen once. The gene calls are TRBV2 and TRBJ1-5; D unresolved. This TCR came from a woman aged 35 to 70 with stage I lung adenocarcinoma. The sequences come from peripheral blood, collected before any cancer treatment. CDR3 in DNA: TGTGCCAGCAGTGAATATGCCACCCAAAGATATAGCAATCAGCCCCAGCATTTT. Protein product: CASSEYATQRYSNQPQHF.